This T cell receptor (beta chain) was obtained from a study of T-cell memory formation after mild COVID-19. Study findings and constraints: Contracting clones, day 15 to 85, had balanced CD4/CD8, and later expanders favored CD4+.

Concerning this clonotype: The antigen remains unidentified.

CDR3 length equals 14 residues. Trimming took 3 bases from V and 4 from J, leaving 9 bases between them. Germline V CDR1 and CDR2: SGHTA, FQGNSA. Amplification by 5'RACE using constant-segment primers produced TCR alpha and TCR beta cDNA libraries that carried sample barcodes and UMIs. TCRdb analysed the 5' RACE reads with MiXCR anew, one entry per CDR3 protein. The sample records around 370,000 distinct CDR3 sequences, around 21% being singletons. The sequence was collected from an adult woman who had mild COVID-19 (a few samples of this study predate the infection). Cell type and time point are not known. Material for sequencing was PBMCs or a T cell subset sorted from them (not recorded which). The J gene is TRBJ2-2, the V gene TRBV7-2, with D hard to call. CDR3: CASSFQWSTGELFF. The CDR3 DNA reads as TGTGCCAGCAGCTTTCAGTGGAGCACCGGGGAGCTGTTTTTT.